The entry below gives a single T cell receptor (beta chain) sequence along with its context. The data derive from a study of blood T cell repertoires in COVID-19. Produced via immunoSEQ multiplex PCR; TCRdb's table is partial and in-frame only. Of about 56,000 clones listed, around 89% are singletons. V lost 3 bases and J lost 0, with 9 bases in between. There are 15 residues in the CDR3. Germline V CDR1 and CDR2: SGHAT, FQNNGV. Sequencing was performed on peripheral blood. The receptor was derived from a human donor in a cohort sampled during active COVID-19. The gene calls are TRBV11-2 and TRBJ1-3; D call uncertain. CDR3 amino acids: CASSFHSSSGNTIYF. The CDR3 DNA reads TGTGCCAGCAGCTTCCACAGCAGCTCTGGAAACACCATATATTTT.